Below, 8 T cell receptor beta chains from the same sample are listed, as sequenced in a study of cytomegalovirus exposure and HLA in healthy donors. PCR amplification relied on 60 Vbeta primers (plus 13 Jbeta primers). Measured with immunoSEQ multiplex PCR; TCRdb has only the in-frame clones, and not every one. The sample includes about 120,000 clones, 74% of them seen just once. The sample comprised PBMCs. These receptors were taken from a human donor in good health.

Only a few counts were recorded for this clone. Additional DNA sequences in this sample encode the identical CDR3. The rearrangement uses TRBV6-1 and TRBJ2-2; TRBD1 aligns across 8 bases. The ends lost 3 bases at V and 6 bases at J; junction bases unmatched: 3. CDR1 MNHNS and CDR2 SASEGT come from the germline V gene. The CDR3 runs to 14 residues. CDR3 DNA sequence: TGTGCCAGCAGTGAGAGACAGGGGTCCGGGGAGCTGTTTTTT. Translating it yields CASSERQGSGELFF.

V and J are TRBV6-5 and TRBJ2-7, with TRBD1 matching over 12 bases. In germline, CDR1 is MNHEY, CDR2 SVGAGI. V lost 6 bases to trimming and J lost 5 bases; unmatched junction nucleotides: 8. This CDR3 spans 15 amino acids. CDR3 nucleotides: TGTGCCAGCAGACCCTCCGGGACAGGGGGCGACGAGCAGTACTTC. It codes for CASRPSGTGGDEQYF.

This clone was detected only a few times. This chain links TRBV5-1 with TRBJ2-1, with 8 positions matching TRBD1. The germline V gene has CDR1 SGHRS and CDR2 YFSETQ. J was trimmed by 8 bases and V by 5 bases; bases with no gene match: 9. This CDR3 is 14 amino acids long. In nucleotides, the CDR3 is TGCGCCAGCAGTCGTGGACAGGGAGGCTATGAGCAGTTCTTC. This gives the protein CASSRGQGGYEQFF.

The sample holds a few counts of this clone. As DNA, the CDR3 is TGTGCCAGCAGTGTCACAGGGGCGGCCGGGGAGCTGTTTTTT. This translates into CASSVTGAAGELFF. This chain connects TRBV6-5 to TRBJ2-2; TRBD1 aligns across 7 bases. The J segment lost 6 bases and the V segment lost 5 bases, leaving 6 bases of the junction unmatched. The CDR3 has 14 amino acids. In germline, CDR1 is MNHEY, CDR2 SVGAGI.

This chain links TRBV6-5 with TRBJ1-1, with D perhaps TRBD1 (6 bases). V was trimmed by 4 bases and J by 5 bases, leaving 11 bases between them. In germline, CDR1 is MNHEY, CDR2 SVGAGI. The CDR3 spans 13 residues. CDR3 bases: TGTGCCAGCAGTTCAAGGGGGTTTACTGAAGCTTTCTTT. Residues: CASSSRGFTEAFF.

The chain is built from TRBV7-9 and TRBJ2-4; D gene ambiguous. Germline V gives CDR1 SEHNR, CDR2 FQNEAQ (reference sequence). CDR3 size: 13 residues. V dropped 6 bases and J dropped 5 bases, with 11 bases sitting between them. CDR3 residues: CASRNTPENIQYF. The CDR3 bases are TGTGCCAGCAGGAACACGCCTGAAAACATTCAGTACTTC.

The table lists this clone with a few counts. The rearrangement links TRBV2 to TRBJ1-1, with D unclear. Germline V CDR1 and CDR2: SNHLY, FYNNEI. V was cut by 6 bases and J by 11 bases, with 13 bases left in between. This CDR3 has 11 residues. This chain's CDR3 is CASSATGTAFF. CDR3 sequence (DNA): TGTGCCAGCAGCGCGACTGGAACGGCTTTCTTT.

The CDR3 DNA sequence: TGCGCCAGCAGCTATTTTACGAGTGGAGAGAGTACGCAGTATTTT. The encoded protein is CASSYFTSGESTQYF. The chain joins TRBV5-1 to TRBJ2-3; D is uncertain. Per germline, CDR1 SGHRS and CDR2 YFSETQ. The CDR3 extends over 15 amino acids. V lost 3 bases to trimming and J lost 8 bases, with 19 bases between them.